The clone carrying this TCR beta chain was observed a single time. Antigen specificity is unknown. Chemo-refractory metastatic non-small-cell lung cancer patients underwent focal radiation alongside CTLA-4 blockade with ipilimumab. The germline V gene has CDR1 MDHEN and CDR2 SYDVKM. The V and J ends lost 1 base and 3 bases, in that order; junction bases with no gene match: 12. There are 18 residues in the CDR3. The data were obtained in a study of radiotherapy plus CTLA-4 blockade in lung cancer. At the level of the study: Patients showed objective responses in roughly 19% of cases and disease control in around 30%.

This table comes from immunoSEQ multiplex PCR, and its TCRdb copy is limited to in-frame clones, with some not included. Among about 38,000 clones listed, roughly 77% were seen once. Whole-study findings and limits: Reportedly, early blood T cell clone dynamics best predicted response, with interferon-beta.

The source material was peripheral blood, sampled from a patient treated with radiotherapy plus ipilimumab. This chain links TRBV28 with TRBJ2-4, with 7 bases lining up with TRBD2. The receptor was derived from a human donor with non-small cell lung cancer who had stable disease on radiotherapy plus ipilimumab. The CDR3: CASSLSGGNRGYKNIQYF. The CDR3 DNA follows: TGTGCCAGCAGTTTATCCGGGGGGAATCGGGGCTACAAAAACATTCAGTACTTC.